These T cell receptor beta chains were read from a single sample in a study of blood T cells in healthy people across ages. TCRdb redid the calling of the 5' RACE reads with MiXCR, one entry per CDR3 protein. The profile shows 800,000 to 950,000 distinct CDR3 sequences, almost 30% of them singletons. In addition, the sample was reused for a study of T cells of mothers and their children.

The sequenced sample was blood. Receptor source: a woman in her thirties or forties in good health. Each CDR3 is given with its conserved first and last residue. A D gene is named only where the DNA matches it firmly. Size is stated for part of the rows, as once, few or many counts, or as a class when the clone is expanded.

J gene | D gene | V gene | clone size | CDR3 protein | CDR3 DNA
TRBJ2-7 | NA | TRBV9 | many | CASSVGGTYSYEQYF | TGTGCCAGCAGCGTAGGAGGGACATACTCCTACGAGCAGTACTTC
TRBJ2-5 | NA | TRBV6-5 | few | CASSYSGWEGAYTTSQETQYF | TGTGCCAGCAGTTACTCAGGCTGGGAGGGGGCCTATACGACCAGCCAAGAGACCCAGTACTTC
TRBJ2-2 | TRBD2 | TRBV10-3 | NA | CAISEDQGTSVSRELFF | TGTGCCATCAGTGAGGACCAGGGGACTAGCGTATCCAGGGAGCTGTTTTTT
TRBJ2-7 | NA | TRBV25-1 | NA | CASSQQALPYEQYF | TGTGCCAGCAGTCAGCAGGCCCTACCCTACGAGCAGTACTTC
TRBJ1-4 | NA | TRBV6-5 | few | CASSLQPPTNEKLFF | TGTGCCAGCAGTTTACAGCCACCAACTAATGAAAAACTGTTTTTT
TRBJ1-2 | NA | TRBV27 | many | CASSRGDGGYGGDGYTF | TGTGCCAGCAGTCGAGGGGACGGCGGGTATGGGGGCGATGGCTACACCTTC
TRBJ1-2 | NA | TRBV29-1 | NA | CSVTSAENYGYTF | TGCAGCGTTACCTCGGCAGAGAACTATGGCTACACCTTC
TRBJ1-4 | NA | TRBV27 | NA | CASSSDGGSNEKLFF | TGTGCCAGCAGTTCTGACGGGGGGTCAAATGAAAAACTGTTTTTT
TRBJ2-1 | NA | TRBV27 | NA | CAIRGTTHGNEQFF | TGTGCCATCAGAGGCACCACCCACGGCAATGAGCAGTTCTTC
TRBJ2-2 | TRBD1 | TRBV7-9 | few | CASSTTGAGELFF | TGTGCCAGCAGCACAACAGGGGCCGGGGAGCTGTTTTTT
TRBJ2-1 | TRBD2 | TRBV20-1 | NA | CSARGSTSGGASYNEQFF | TGCAGTGCTAGAGGATCGACTAGCGGGGGCGCTTCCTACAATGAGCAGTTCTTC
TRBJ2-1 | TRBD1 | TRBV6-6 | NA | CASGTGQVEQFF | TGTGCCAGTGGGACAGGGCAGGTCGAGCAGTTCTTC
TRBJ1-4 | NA | TRBV6-5 | NA | CASSLFTREKLFF | TGTGCCAGCAGTCTCTTTACTCGTGAAAAACTGTTTTTT
TRBJ2-7 | TRBD1 | TRBV7-2 | few | CASSLGDRTLYEQYF | TGTGCCAGCAGCTTAGGGGACAGAACCCTCTACGAGCAGTACTTC